Each of the 8 T cell receptor beta chains below was sequenced from the same sample in a study of cytomegalovirus exposure and HLA in healthy donors. Use of 60 Vbeta and 13 Jbeta primers characterized the PCR. Only in-frame clones appear in the TCRdb table, and some are missing; sequencing was by immunoSEQ multiplex PCR. The sample shows 130,000 or so clones, around 80% of them seen only once. The sequenced sample consisted of PBMCs. All receptors derive from a woman in her forties or fifties in good health and CMV-seropositive.

This rearrangement joins TRBV30 to TRBJ2-5, with D possibly matching TRBD1 (6 bases). The CDR3 runs 13 residues. The germline V gene has CDR1 GTSNPN and CDR2 SVGIG (reference sequence). V gave up 0 bases and J gave up 5 bases, with 10 bases separating them. CDR3 in DNA: TGTGCCTGGAGTGTAATCAGGGGCGAGACCCAGTACTTC. Its protein is CAWSVIRGETQYF.

The chain employs TRBV7-2 and TRBJ1-4; TRBD1 agrees at 8 bases. J lost 2 bases, V lost 6 bases, and 5 bases had no gene match. The V gene's germline CDR1 is SGHTA and CDR2 FQGNSA. The CDR3 spans 15 residues. CDR3 bases: TGTGCCAGCAGAACCCAGGGGGCGACTAATGAAAAACTGTTTTTT. This sequence encodes CASRTQGATNEKLFF.

This clone was detected only once. J is TRBJ2-1 and V is TRBV4-3; TRBD2 aligns across 8 bases. The ends lost 4 bases at V and 4 bases at J; junction bases unmatched: 6. Germline values: CDR1 LGHNA, CDR2 YSLEER. This CDR3 contains 15 residues. Written as DNA, the CDR3 is TGCGCCAGCAGCCTCACTAGCGGACCATACAATGAGCAGTTCTTC. Its translation: CASSLTSGPYNEQFF.

The sample holds a few counts of this clone. The V call is TRBV19, the J call TRBJ1-2, with 11 bases matching TRBD1. CDR3 length: 15 residues. The V gene's germline CDR1 is LNHDA and CDR2 SQIVND (reference sequence). With 3 bases clipped from V and 7 bases from J, the junction kept 7 bases outside the gene matches. CDR3 coding DNA: TGTGCCAGTAGTATTCCCGGACAGGGGGCAGTTGGCTACACCTTC. This gives the protein CASSIPGQGAVGYTF.

The rearrangement links TRBV7-9 to TRBJ2-6; D is uncertain. Germline lookup yields CDR1 SEHNR and CDR2 FQNEAQ (reference sequence). This CDR3 contains 16 residues. Trimming removed 0 bases from V and 4 bases from J, with 10 bases in between. The CDR3 nucleotides are TGTGCCAGCAGCTTAGCGGCGGTAATGGGGGCCAACGTCCTGACTTTC. Translated: CASSLAAVMGANVLTF.

V and J are TRBV29-1 and TRBJ2-3; D perhaps matches TRBD1 (6 bases). Trimming removed 2 bases from V and 5 bases from J, with 8 bases in between. The CDR3 consists of 12 residues. The germline V gene encodes CDR1 SQVTM and CDR2 ANQGSEA. DNA of the CDR3: TGCAGCGTTGAAAGGGGGAGAGATACGCAGTATTTT. Amino acids: CSVERGRDTQYF.

This chain connects TRBV7-2 to TRBJ1-3, with TRBD1 matching 7 bases. The V gene's germline CDR1 is SGHTA and CDR2 FQGNSA. The CDR3 covers 15 residues. V trimming: 0 bases; J trimming: 2 bases; junction bases outside the gene matches: 1. The CDR3 protein is CASSLAGQPGNTIYF. The CDR3 nucleotides read TGTGCCAGCAGCTTAGCGGGACAGCCTGGAAACACCATATATTTT. The variable domain in full, completed from reference TRBV7-2 and TRBJ1-3, reads GAGVSQSPSNKVTEKGKDVELRCDPISGHTALYWYRQSLGQGLEFLIYFQGNSAPDKSGLPSDRFSAERTGGSVSTLTIQRTQQEDSAVYLCASSLAGQPGNTIYFGEGSWLTVV.

This chain joins TRBV2 and TRBJ2-7; TRBD2 matches at 11 bases. The CDR3 length is 16 residues. CDR1 is SNHLY and CDR2 is FYNNEI in the germline V gene. V was pared by 8 bases and J by 6 bases, with 15 bases of the junction left unmatched. In DNA form, the CDR3 reads TGTGCCAGCCAGGGACAGACTAGCGGGACTCTTGGCGAGCAGTACTTC. This gives the protein CASQGQTSGTLGEQYF.